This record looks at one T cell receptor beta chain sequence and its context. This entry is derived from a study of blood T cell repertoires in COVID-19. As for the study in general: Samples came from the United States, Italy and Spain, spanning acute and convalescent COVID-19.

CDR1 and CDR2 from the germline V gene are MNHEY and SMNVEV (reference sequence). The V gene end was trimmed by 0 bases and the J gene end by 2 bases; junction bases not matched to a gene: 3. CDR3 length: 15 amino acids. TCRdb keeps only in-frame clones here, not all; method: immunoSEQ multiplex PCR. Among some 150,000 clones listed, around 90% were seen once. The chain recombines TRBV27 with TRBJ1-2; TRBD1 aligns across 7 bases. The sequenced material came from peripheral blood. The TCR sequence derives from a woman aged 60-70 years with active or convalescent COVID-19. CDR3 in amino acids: CASSLSATGNYGYTF. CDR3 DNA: TGTGCCAGCAGTTTATCTGCGACAGGGAACTATGGCTACACCTTC.